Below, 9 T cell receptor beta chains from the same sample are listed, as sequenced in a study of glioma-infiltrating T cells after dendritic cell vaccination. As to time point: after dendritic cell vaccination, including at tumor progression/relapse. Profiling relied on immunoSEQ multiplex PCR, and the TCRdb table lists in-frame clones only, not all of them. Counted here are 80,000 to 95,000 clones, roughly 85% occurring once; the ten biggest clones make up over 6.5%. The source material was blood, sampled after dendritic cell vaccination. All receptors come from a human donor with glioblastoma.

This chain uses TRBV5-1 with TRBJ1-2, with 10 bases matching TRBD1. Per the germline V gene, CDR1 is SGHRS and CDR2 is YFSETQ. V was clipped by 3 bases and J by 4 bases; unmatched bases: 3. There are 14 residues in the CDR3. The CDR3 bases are TGCGCCAGCAGCTCCGGGGACAGGGGCTATGGCTACACCTTC. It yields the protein CASSSGDRGYGYTF.

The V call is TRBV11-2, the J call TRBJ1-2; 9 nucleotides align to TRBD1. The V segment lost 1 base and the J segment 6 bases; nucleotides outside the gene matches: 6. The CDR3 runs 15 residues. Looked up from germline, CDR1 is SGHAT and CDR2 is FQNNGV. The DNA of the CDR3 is TGTGCCAGCAGCTTAGGCGGACAGGGGAGGGATGGCTACACCTTC. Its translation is CASSLGGQGRDGYTF.

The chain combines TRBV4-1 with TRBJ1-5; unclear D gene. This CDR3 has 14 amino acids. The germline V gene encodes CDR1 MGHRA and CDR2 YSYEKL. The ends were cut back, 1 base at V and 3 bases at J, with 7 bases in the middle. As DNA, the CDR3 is TGCGCCAGCAGCCAAGGGGAGATCAATCAGCCCCAGCATTTT. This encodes CASSQGEINQPQHF.

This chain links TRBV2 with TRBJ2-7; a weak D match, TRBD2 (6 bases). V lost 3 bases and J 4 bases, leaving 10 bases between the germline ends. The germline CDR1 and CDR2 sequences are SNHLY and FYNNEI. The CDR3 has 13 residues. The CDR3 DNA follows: TGTGCCAGCAGTGAGGCGGGGTTTTACGAGCAGTACTTC. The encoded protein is CASSEAGFYEQYF.

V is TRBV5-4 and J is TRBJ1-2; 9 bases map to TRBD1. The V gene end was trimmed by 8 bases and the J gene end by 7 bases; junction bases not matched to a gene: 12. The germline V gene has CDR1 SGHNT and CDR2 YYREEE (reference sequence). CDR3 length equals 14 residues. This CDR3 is CASANRDRVSGYTF. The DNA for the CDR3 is TGTGCCAGTGCCAACCGGGACAGGGTATCTGGCTACACCTTC.

DNA of the CDR3: TGCAGCGTTGCTCGCACAGATACGCAGTATTTT. It encodes CSVARTDTQYF. V gene TRBV29-1 combines with J gene TRBJ2-3; D gene unclear. Germline assignment: CDR1 SQVTM and CDR2 ANQGSEA. V was cut by 4 bases and J by 1 base, with 3 bases left in between. CDR3 length: 11 residues.

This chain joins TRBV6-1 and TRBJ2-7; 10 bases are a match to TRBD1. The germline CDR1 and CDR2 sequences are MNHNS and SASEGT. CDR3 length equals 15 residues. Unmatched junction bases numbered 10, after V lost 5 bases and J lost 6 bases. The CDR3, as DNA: TGTGCCAGCAGTCCAAGGGGGACAGGGGTACGCGAGCAGTACTTC. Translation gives CASSPRGTGVREQYF.

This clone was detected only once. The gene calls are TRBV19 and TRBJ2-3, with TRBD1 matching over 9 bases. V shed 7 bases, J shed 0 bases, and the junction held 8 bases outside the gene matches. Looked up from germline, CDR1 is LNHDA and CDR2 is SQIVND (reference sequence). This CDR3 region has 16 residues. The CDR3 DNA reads TGTGCCAGTACCTCCCCGGGACAGGGTAGCACAGATACGCAGTATTTT. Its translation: CASTSPGQGSTDTQYF.

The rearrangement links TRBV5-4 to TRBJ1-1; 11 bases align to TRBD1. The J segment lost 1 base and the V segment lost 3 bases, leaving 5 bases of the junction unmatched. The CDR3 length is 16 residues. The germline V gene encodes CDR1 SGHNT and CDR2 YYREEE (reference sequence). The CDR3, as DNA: TGTGCCAGCAGCTCCCGGGACAGGGGGTCGAACACTGAAGCTTTCTTT. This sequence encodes CASSSRDRGSNTEAFF.